The sequence of this T cell receptor beta chain was determined in a study of cytomegalovirus exposure and HLA in healthy donors. Study-level results: An analysis that came later showed most CMV-associated TCR beta chains appearing HLA-restricted. Later genetic work tied a missense DCLRE1C variant to beta-chain V and J trimming.

To note about this clone: The antigen remains undetermined.

Trimming took 6 bases from V and 4 from J; bases not matched to a gene: 6. The CDR3 loop spans 14 amino acids. Germline CDR1 reads SEHNR; CDR2 reads FQNEAQ (reference sequence). With 60 Vbeta and 13 Jbeta primers, the PCR was carried out. TCRdb keeps only in-frame clones here, not all; method: immunoSEQ multiplex PCR. The sample contains about 200,000 clones, roughly 79% of which appear only once. This clonotype was obtained from a man aged 25 to 40 in good health and CMV-seronegative. The sample consisted of PBMCs. The chain has TRBV7-9 and TRBJ1-1; 9 bases are shared with TRBD1. In nucleotides, the CDR3 is TGTGCCAGCAGAGCGACAGGGGGGGGCACTGAAGCTTTCTTT. Residues: CASRATGGGTEAFF.